The 2 T cell receptor beta chains below all came from one sample that was sequenced in a study of T cells expressing NK-cell markers. TCRdb re-called the 5' RACE reads and gives one entry per CDR3 protein, without DNA. In total, the table holds roughly 110,000 distinct CDR3 sequences. The sequenced material came from blood T cells: a sorted CD56 or NKG2C T cell subset, CD4+ or CD8+ T cells, or bulk PBMC T cells (not recorded which). The receptors stem from a woman between 18 and 70 years old in good health.

The chain recombines TRBV4-3 with TRBJ2-1; TCRdb's D call, TRBD1, is unchecked because there is no DNA. The CDR3 is 17 amino acids. In germline, CDR1 is LGHNA, CDR2 YSLEER. The CDR3 loop reads CASSQDGAGALGNEQFF.

CDR3 loop: CASSPLPDPGEGYGYTF. This sequence joins TRBV7-6 and TRBJ1-2; without DNA, the TCRdb call of TRBD1 cannot be checked. Germline CDR1 SGHVS, CDR2 FNYEAQ. CDR3 length: 17 amino acids.